Sequencing of this T cell receptor (beta chain) was carried out in a study of cytomegalovirus exposure and HLA in healthy donors. 60 Vbeta and 13 Jbeta primers were used in PCR. Produced via immunoSEQ multiplex PCR; TCRdb's table is partial and in-frame only. The table includes roughly 200,000 clones, roughly 80% detected once. The sequenced sample consisted of PBMCs. The receptor was isolated from a boy younger than 18 in good health and CMV-seronegative.

The CDR3 sequence is CASSLITDTQYF. The CDR3 region has the DNA TGTGCCAGCTCACTTATCACAGATACGCAGTATTTT. The chain couples TRBV18 to TRBJ2-3; D ambiguous. The V gene's germline CDR1 is KGHSH and CDR2 LQKENI. Trimming pared 4 bases from V and 2 bases from J, leaving 4 bases between. This CDR3 contains 12 residues.